Following are 8 T cell receptor beta chains from one sample sequenced in a study of cytomegalovirus exposure and HLA in healthy donors. Primers: 60 Vbeta forward and 13 Jbeta reverse. Repertoires were generated with immunoSEQ multiplex PCR, while TCRdb's copy carries only in-frame clones and drops some. The sample consists of around 150,000 clones, about 9.2% of them appearing once. Sample: PBMCs. Source of these receptors: a woman in her thirties or forties in good health and CMV-seropositive.

The V and J genes are TRBV2 and TRBJ1-6; D is perhaps TRBD1 (6 bases). Per germline, CDR1 SNHLY and CDR2 FYNNEI. The CDR3 runs to 13 residues. Trimming pared 10 bases from V and 0 bases from J, leaving 7 bases between. In DNA, the CDR3 is TGTGCCACACAGGGCTCCTATAATTCACCCCTCCACTTT. Encoded protein: CATQGSYNSPLHF.

This chain joins TRBV13 and TRBJ2-7, with D possibly TRBD1 on 6 matching bases. V shed 5 bases and J shed 1 base, with 15 bases lying between them. The CDR3 length is 15 residues. Looked up from germline, CDR1 is PRHDT and CDR2 is FYEKMQ (reference sequence). CDR3 DNA: TGTGCCAGCAGCCCATCAGGGGTTGGGTCCTACGAGCAGTACTTC. Translated, it gives CASSPSGVGSYEQYF.

V gene TRBV6-1 combines with J gene TRBJ2-1; TRBD2 agrees at 8 bases. Looked up from germline, CDR1 is MNHNS and CDR2 is SASEGT. Unmatched junction bases numbered 5, after V lost 8 bases and J lost 2 bases. The CDR3 extends over 14 amino acids. The CDR3 bases are TGTGCCAGCCATCTAGCGGGTGCCTACAATGAGCAGTTCTTC. The encoded protein is CASHLAGAYNEQFF.

This clone was picked up a small number of times. The sample holds other DNA sequences that translate to the same CDR3. The rearrangement uses TRBV5-6 and TRBJ2-1; 9 bases align to TRBD1. The CDR3 covers 16 residues. J was trimmed by 7 bases and V by 1 base; bases with no gene match: 9. Germline assignment: CDR1 SGHDT and CDR2 YYEEEE. The CDR3 DNA sequence: TGTGCCAGCAGCTTGAGATTTGGGACAGGGAAGAATGAGCAGTTCTTC. Its protein is CASSLRFGTGKNEQFF.

The genes are TRBV10-3 and TRBJ1-1; no clear D. This CDR3 contains 12 residues. Looked up from germline, CDR1 is ENHRY and CDR2 is SYGVKD. Between the trimmed V and J ends, which lost 11 bases and 3 bases, there was a span of 13 bases. The CDR3 sequence is CAASMVDTEAFF. The CDR3 bases are TGTGCCGCTAGTATGGTAGACACTGAAGCTTTCTTT.

This rearrangement joins TRBV5-1 to TRBJ2-4, with a possible D match to TRBD2 (7 bases). Trimming left V 1 base short and J 5 bases short, with 13 bases between. The CDR3 spans 15 residues. Per the germline V gene, CDR1 is SGHRS and CDR2 is YFSETQ. CDR3: CASSLYGGAQNIQYF. In DNA form, the CDR3 reads TGCGCCAGCAGCTTGTATGGGGGGGCGCAAAACATTCAGTACTTC.

The chain joins TRBV6-5 to TRBJ1-5, with 8 bases matching TRBD1. Germline CDR1 and CDR2: MNHEY and SVGAGI. Losses at the gene ends were 5 bases for V and 5 bases for J; bases not matched to a gene: 8. This CDR3 has 15 amino acids. The CDR3 DNA is TGTGCCAGCAGTACACCGGACAGGGTCCATCAGCCCCAGCATTTT. Translated: CASSTPDRVHQPQHF.

This clone has more than one count but fewer than ten. For the CDR3, the DNA is TGTGCCAGCAGCTCCGGGATTAACAGGGGGCTCTACGAGCAGTACTTC. Translation: CASSSGINRGLYEQYF. The rearrangement links TRBV7-8 to TRBJ2-7; 9 nucleotides match TRBD1. The CDR3 spans 16 residues. V lost 4 bases, J lost 3 bases, and 10 bases stayed unmatched. Per the germline V gene, CDR1 is SGHVS and CDR2 is FQNEAQ.